These 18 T cell receptor beta chains were all obtained from the same sample, sequenced in a study of blood T cell repertoires in COVID-19. The repertoire was sequenced with immunoSEQ multiplex PCR; TCRdb's copy has only in-frame clones and lacks some. The data show over 65,000 clones, about 80% seen once. Sequenced: peripheral blood. These receptors all come from an elderly man with active COVID-19.

This clone is a singleton in its sample. The genes are TRBV6-5 and TRBJ2-7; 7 bases match TRBD2. Germline CDR1 MNHEY, CDR2 SVGAGI. Trimming removed 6 bases from V and 4 bases from J; junction bases left unmatched: 9. The CDR3 covers 14 residues. The CDR3 sequence: CASRITSEPYEQYF. Written as DNA, the CDR3 is TGTGCCAGCAGAATAACTAGCGAACCGTACGAGCAGTACTTC.

The V call is TRBV18, the J call TRBJ1-5; tentative D call: TRBD1 (5 bases). V gave up 3 bases and J gave up 0 bases, with 9 bases separating them. The CDR3 extends over 15 amino acids. Germline V lookup: CDR1 KGHSH, CDR2 LQKENI. CDR3 DNA: TGTGCCAGCTCACCCACAGGAATTAGCAATCAGCCCCAGCATTTT. Its protein is CASSPTGISNQPQHF. The complete variable domain, with remaining parts taken from reference TRBV18 and TRBJ1-5, reads NAGVMQNPRHLVRRRGQEARLRCSPMKGHSHVYWYRQLPEEGLKFMVYLQKENIIDESGMPKERFSAEFPKEGPSILRIQQVVRGDSAAYFCASSPTGISNQPQHFGDGTRLSIL.

The count of this clone is one. CDR3 sequence (DNA): TGTGCCAGCAGCGGACAGGACACCAACTCTGGAAACACCATATATTTT. Encoded protein: CASSGQDTNSGNTIYF. The genes are TRBV7-2 and TRBJ1-3, with 7 bases fitting TRBD1. The CDR3 totals 16 residues. The germline CDR1 and CDR2 sequences are SGHTA and FQGNSA. Losses at the gene ends were 5 bases for V and 0 bases for J; bases not matched to a gene: 7.

V gene TRBV9 combines with J gene TRBJ2-7; maybe TRBD1 (6 bases). The CDR3 length is 15 residues. Germline CDR1 is SGDLS and CDR2 is YYNGEE. The V end lost 0 bases, the J end lost 3 bases, and 13 bases lay between the germline ends. The CDR3 here is CASSVGSGQGYEQYF. Written as DNA, the CDR3 is TGTGCCAGCAGCGTAGGATCGGGACAAGGCTACGAGCAGTACTTC.

This clone was counted a few times. The V gene is TRBV9, the J gene TRBJ2-7; D possibly corresponds to TRBD1 (5 bases). Per the germline V gene, CDR1 is SGDLS and CDR2 is YYNGEE. The length of the CDR3 is 13 residues. V was trimmed by 0 bases and J by 3 bases, leaving 7 bases between them. In DNA form, the CDR3 reads TGTGCCAGCAGCGTAGGAGACAGCTACGAGCAGTACTTC. It yields the protein CASSVGDSYEQYF.

This clone was observed a handful of times. V is TRBV4-3 and J is TRBJ1-2; D ambiguous. The germline V gene has CDR1 LGHNA and CDR2 YSLEER. With 3 bases removed from V and 7 bases from J, the gap between germline ends came to 27 bases. This CDR3 has 18 residues. The CDR3 bases are TGCGCCAGCAGCCAGACTCCTGTTCGCTATATGGGGAGTGGTGGCTACACCTTC. This codes for CASSQTPVRYMGSGGYTF.

This clone appeared once. The chain is built from TRBV19 and TRBJ1-4, with 9 positions matching TRBD1. The CDR3 runs to 16 residues. The V gene's germline CDR1 is LNHDA and CDR2 SQIVND (reference sequence). Trimming cost V 7 bases and J 4 bases; bases outside gene matches: 10. CDR3 amino acids: CASKDRGRSLNEKLFF. CDR3 DNA: TGTGCCAGTAAGGACAGGGGACGTTCCCTTAATGAAAAACTGTTTTTT.

The chain couples TRBV7-8 to TRBJ1-2; weak D call: TRBD1 (6 bases). There are 14 residues in the CDR3. Germline V CDR1 and CDR2: SGHVS, FQNEAQ. V was cut by 6 bases and J by 5 bases, with 16 bases left in between. The DNA of the CDR3 is TGTGCCAGCAGTGGAACAGGGATCACGTATGGCTACACCTTC. Encoded protein: CASSGTGITYGYTF. The full variable domain, rest sourced from reference TRBV7-8 and TRBJ1-2, is GAGVSQSPRYKVAKRGQDVALRCDPISGHVSLFWYQQALGQGPEFLTYFQNEAQLDKSGLPSDRFFAERPEGSVSTLKIQRTQQEDSAVYLCASSGTGITYGYTFGSGTRLTVV.

This clone was observed many times. The rearrangement uses TRBV4-3 and TRBJ1-6; D may be TRBD1 (5 bases). Germline CDR1 LGHNA, CDR2 YSLEER. The CDR3 sequence is 18 residues long. Deletions cut 3 bases from V and 0 bases from J, with 15 bases between. CDR3 DNA: TGCGCCAGCAGCCAGGATCCAGGGACTGACTCCTATAATTCACCCCTCCACTTT. This translates into CASSQDPGTDSYNSPLHF.

This clone appeared once. This chain joins TRBV11-1 and TRBJ2-5, with 8 bases that match TRBD1. V lost 7 bases to trimming and J lost 4 bases; unmatched junction nucleotides: 5. CDR3 length: 13 amino acids. The V gene's germline CDR1 is SGHAT and CDR2 FQDESV (reference sequence). CDR3 region: CASNRGSAETQYF. The CDR3 bases are TGTGCCAGCAACAGGGGGTCGGCAGAGACCCAGTACTTC.

The J gene is TRBJ2-3, the V gene TRBV6-6; TRBD2 aligns across 8 bases. V trimming: 6 bases; J trimming: 4 bases; junction bases outside the gene matches: 12. Germline-derived CDR1 and CDR2 are MNHNY and SVGAGI (reference sequence). The CDR3 has 16 amino acids. The DNA for the CDR3 is TGTGCCAGCAGCATCCCGGGGGGGAGGGCCCCAGATACGCAGTATTTT. This translates into CASSIPGGRAPDTQYF.

This chain connects TRBV18 to TRBJ2-5; 7 nucleotides agree with TRBD1. Germline trimming cut 2 bases from V and 2 bases from J; bases unmatched to any gene: 2. The CDR3 runs 14 residues. In germline, CDR1 is KGHSH, CDR2 LQKENI. Here the CDR3 reads CASSPGTDQETQYF. In DNA form, the CDR3 reads TGTGCCAGCTCACCAGGGACAGATCAAGAGACCCAGTACTTC.

This clone showed up just a few times. The chain carries TRBV11-1 and TRBJ2-1; TRBD2 agrees at 10 bases. Trimming removed 4 bases from V and 7 bases from J; junction bases left unmatched: 7. Germline V gene sequence: CDR1 SGHAT, CDR2 FQDESV (reference sequence). CDR3 size: 15 residues. The CDR3: CASSWTPTSGNEQFF. CDR3 DNA sequence: TGTGCCAGCAGCTGGACACCGACTAGCGGGAATGAGCAGTTCTTC.

The chain uses TRBV2 and TRBJ1-1; no clear D. V was clipped by 4 bases and J by 1 base, with 7 bases between them. The CDR3 extends over 13 amino acids. Germline V gene sequence: CDR1 SNHLY, CDR2 FYNNEI. The CDR3 DNA reads as TGTGCCAGCAGTGTGGCAGAGAACACTGAAGCTTTCTTT. Translated, it gives CASSVAENTEAFF.

The chain carries TRBV5-6 and TRBJ2-7, with 8 bases fitting TRBD2. Trimming removed 7 bases from V and 0 bases from J; junction bases left unmatched: 6. This CDR3 is 14 amino acids long. CDR1 and CDR2 (germline): SGHDT, YYEEEE. CDR3 bases: TGTGCCAGCGCCAACCTAGCGGGCTCCTACGAGCAGTACTTC. As protein: CASANLAGSYEQYF.

The chain is built from TRBV28 and TRBJ2-2; 7 nucleotides match TRBD1. Per germline, CDR1 MDHEN and CDR2 SYDVKM. CDR3 length: 15 amino acids. V lost 6 bases, J lost 1 base, and 5 bases stayed unmatched. CDR3 DNA: TGTGCCAGCAGAACCGGGACAGAGAACACCGGGGAGCTGTTTTTT. Translation: CASRTGTENTGELFF. Together with reference TRBV28 and TRBJ2-2, the CDR3 gives the full variable domain: DVKVTQSSRYLVKRTGEKVFLECVQDMDHENMFWYRQDPGLGLRLIYFSYDVKMKEKGDIPEGYSVSREKKERFSLILESASTNQTSMYLCASRTGTENTGELFFGEGSRLTVL.

The chain combines TRBV9 with TRBJ2-1; D gene ambiguous. CDR1 is SGDLS and CDR2 is YYNGEE in the germline V gene. The length of the CDR3 is 14 residues. V lost 0 bases and J lost 7, with 11 bases in between. CDR3 protein: CASSVGPLTNEQFF. CDR3 nucleotide sequence: TGTGCCAGCAGCGTAGGTCCGCTGACTAATGAGCAGTTCTTC.

Only one count was recorded for this clone. This chain uses TRBV19 with TRBJ1-5, with D possibly being TRBD1 (5 bases). V was pared by 5 bases and J by 4 bases, with 18 bases between. The V gene's germline CDR1 is LNHDA and CDR2 SQIVND (reference sequence). The CDR3 has 16 residues. CDR3 in amino acids: CASSPRQGSLNQPQHF. The CDR3 DNA follows: TGTGCCAGTAGTCCCCGTCAGGGCTCACTTAATCAGCCCCAGCATTTT. Full variable domain (outside the CDR3, taken from reference TRBV19 and TRBJ1-5): DGGITQSPKYLFRKEGQNVTLSCEQNLNHDAMYWYRQDPGQGLRLIYYSQIVNDFQKGDIAEGYSVSREKKESFPLTVTSAQKNPTAFYLCASSPRQGSLNQPQHFGDGTRLSIL.